A single sample gave rise to the 9 T cell receptor beta chains below, sequenced in a study of blood T cell repertoires in COVID-19. Sequencing used immunoSEQ multiplex PCR; TCRdb keeps in-frame clones, though not all of them. The sample shows fewer than 250,000 clones, 70% to 85% of them seen only once. Sequencing was carried out using peripheral blood. The receptors shown here come from a woman aged 50 to 60 with acute or convalescent COVID-19.

V and J are TRBV10-3 and TRBJ1-6, with TRBD1 matching 8 bases. Germline V gene data show CDR1 as ENHRY and CDR2 as SYGVKD. This CDR3 region has 12 residues. V lost 10 bases, J lost 7 bases, and 3 bases stayed unmatched. The CDR3 DNA reads TGTGCCACCTGGGACAGGAATTCACCCCTCCACTTT. Residues: CATWDRNSPLHF.

The gene calls are TRBV11-2 and TRBJ2-2; the D gene is possibly TRBD1 (7 bases). Trimming left V 8 bases short and J 5 bases short, with 21 bases between. The CDR3 sequence is 16 residues long. From germline, CDR1 is SGHAT and CDR2 FQNNGV. CDR3 loop: CASRDARTGGTGELFF. In DNA, the CDR3 is TGTGCCAGCCGGGATGCCCGGACAGGAGGGACCGGGGAGCTGTTTTTT.

The CDR3 is CASSTGQGGYGYTF. Here the CDR3 DNA reads TGTGCCAGCAGCACAGGACAGGGAGGGTATGGCTACACCTTC. The J gene is TRBJ1-2, the V gene TRBV2, with TRBD1 matching 8 bases. V lost 6 bases to trimming and J lost 5 bases; unmatched junction nucleotides: 8. The CDR3 spans 14 residues. Germline CDR1 and CDR2: SNHLY and FYNNEI.

The V gene is TRBV6-5, the J gene TRBJ2-3; tentatively, D is TRBD2 (7 bases). Per the germline V gene, CDR1 is MNHEY and CDR2 is SVGAGI. This CDR3 has 15 residues. Trimming pared 6 bases from V and 7 bases from J, leaving 20 bases between. CDR3 sequence reads: CASRTEAGRGNTQYF. The DNA of the CDR3 is TGTGCCAGCAGGACAGAAGCGGGAAGGGGGAATACGCAGTATTTT.

The chain's CDR3 is CASSQGSAEAFF. The CDR3 nucleotides are TGTGCCAGTAGTCAGGGGTCCGCTGAAGCTTTCTTT. V and J are TRBV6-5 and TRBJ1-1, with D perhaps matching TRBD1 (6 bases). Germline V gene sequence: CDR1 MNHEY, CDR2 SVGAGI. There are 12 residues in the CDR3. Trimming removed 9 bases at V and 6 bases at J, with 14 bases between.

V is TRBV6-5 and J is TRBJ2-7, with D unresolved. The CDR3 spans 14 residues. In germline, CDR1 is MNHEY, CDR2 SVGAGI. Trimming took off 0 bases at V and 6 bases at J, with 12 bases between the two ends. The CDR3 is CASSYSIAVSEQYF. Here the CDR3 DNA reads TGTGCCAGCAGTTACTCGATCGCGGTTTCCGAGCAGTACTTC.

The chain employs TRBV6-5 and TRBJ2-2; D remains ambiguous. The V gene lost 4 bases and the J gene lost 4 bases, with 10 bases spanning the gap. The germline gives CDR1 MNHEY, CDR2 SVGAGI. The CDR3 contains 14 residues. DNA of the CDR3: TGTGCCAGCAGTTCGCCCCAGATCACCGGGGAGCTGTTTTTT. Its protein is CASSSPQITGELFF.

The J gene is TRBJ1-2, the V gene TRBV12-3 or TRBV12-4, with D unclear. Deletions cut 3 bases from V and 2 bases from J, with 7 bases between. The CDR3 contains 13 residues. CDR3 loop: CASSFPVNYGYTF. DNA of the CDR3: TGTGCCAGCAGTTTCCCGGTAAACTATGGCTACACCTTC.

The chain employs TRBV19 and TRBJ2-1; tentative D call: TRBD2 (5 bases). Trimming shortened V by 3 bases and J by 4 bases, and 10 bases separated the two germline ends. In germline, CDR1 is LNHDA, CDR2 SQIVND (reference sequence). This CDR3 comprises 14 residues. The CDR3 here is CASSISSGYNEQFF. In DNA form, the CDR3 reads TGTGCCAGTAGTATTTCGAGCGGTTACAATGAGCAGTTCTTC.